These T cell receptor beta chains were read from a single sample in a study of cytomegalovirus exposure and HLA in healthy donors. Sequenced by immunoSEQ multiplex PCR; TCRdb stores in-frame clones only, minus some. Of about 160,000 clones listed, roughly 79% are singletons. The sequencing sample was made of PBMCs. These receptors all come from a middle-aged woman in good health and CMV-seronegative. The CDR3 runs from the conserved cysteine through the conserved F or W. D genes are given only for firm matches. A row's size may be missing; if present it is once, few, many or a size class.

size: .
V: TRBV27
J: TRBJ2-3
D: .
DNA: TGTGCCAGCAGTTTAGGGTCCGGGGGAGATACGCAGTATTTT
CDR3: CASSLGSGGDTQYF

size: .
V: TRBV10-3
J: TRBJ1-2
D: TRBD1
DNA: TGTGCCATCAGGAAGGGACAGGGGAGCGGCTACACCTTC
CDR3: CAIRKGQGSGYTF

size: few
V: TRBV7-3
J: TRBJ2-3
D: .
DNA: TGTGCCAGCAGCTTTACGGGAGTAGGTACAGATACGCAGTATTTT
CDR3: CASSFTGVGTDTQYF

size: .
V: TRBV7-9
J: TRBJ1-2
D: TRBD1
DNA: TGTGCCACAGGGACAGCATATGGCTACACCTTC
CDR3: CATGTAYGYTF

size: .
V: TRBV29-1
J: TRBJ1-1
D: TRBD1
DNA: TGCAGCGTACAGGCAGGGGGACGTAGGAGCACTGAAGCTTTCTTT
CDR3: CSVQAGGRRSTEAFF

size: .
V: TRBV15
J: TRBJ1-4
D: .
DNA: TGTGCCACCAGCCTACCAATACAGGGTTCTAACGAAAAACTGTTTTTT
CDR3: CATSLPIQGSNEKLFF

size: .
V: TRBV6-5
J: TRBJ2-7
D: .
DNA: TGTGCCAGCAGTTACTCGCCAGGGCCCTACGAGCAGTACTTC
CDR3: CASSYSPGPYEQYF

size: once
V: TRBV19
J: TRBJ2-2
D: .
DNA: TGTGCCAGTAGTATAAGGACGGGACTTTTGAACACCGGGGAGCTGTTTTTT
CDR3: CASSIRTGLLNTGELFF

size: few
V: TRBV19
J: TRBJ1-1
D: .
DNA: TGTGCCAGTACAGGGTATCCTAACACTGAAGCTTTCTTT
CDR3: CASTGYPNTEAFF

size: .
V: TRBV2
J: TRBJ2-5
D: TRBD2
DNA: TGTGCCAGCAGACCCCTGGGAGGGCAAGAGACCCAGTACTTC
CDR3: CASRPLGGQETQYF

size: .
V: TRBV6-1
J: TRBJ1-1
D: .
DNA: TGTGCCAGCAGTGCTCGGAGGGAGGACACTGAAGCTTTCTTT
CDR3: CASSARREDTEAFF

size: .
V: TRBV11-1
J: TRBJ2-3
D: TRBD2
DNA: TGTGCCAGCAGCTCGCTAGCGGGAGGAGGGGATACGCAGTATTTT
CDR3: CASSSLAGGGDTQYF

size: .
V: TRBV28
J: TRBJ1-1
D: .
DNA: TGTGCCAGCAGTTTATTCGCAGGGAACACTGAAGCTTTCTTT
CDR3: CASSLFAGNTEAFF

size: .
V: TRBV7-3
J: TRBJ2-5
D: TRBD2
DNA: TGTGCCAGCAGCTTAGGGACTAGCGGGAGTCGGGGGACCCAGTACTTC
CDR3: CASSLGTSGSRGTQYF

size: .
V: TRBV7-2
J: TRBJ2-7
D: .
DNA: TGTGCCAGCAGCTCGTTCTACGAGCAGTACTTC
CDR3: CASSSFYEQYF

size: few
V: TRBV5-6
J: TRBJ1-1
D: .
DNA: TGTGCCAGCAGTACAGGGATTCTAAGCGCTTTCTTT
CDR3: CASSTGILSAFF

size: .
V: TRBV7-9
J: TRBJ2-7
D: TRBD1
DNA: TGTGCCAGCAGCTTAGGATGGGGACAGGGCATGTACGAGCAGTACTTC
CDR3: CASSLGWGQGMYEQYF

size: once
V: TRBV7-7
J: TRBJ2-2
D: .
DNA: TGTGCTAGCAGCCCAGGGAATTTCGGGGAGCTGTTTTTT
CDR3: CASSPGNFGELFF

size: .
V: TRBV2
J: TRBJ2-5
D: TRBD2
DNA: TGTGCCAGCAGAGGTGGGATAGCGGGTTCCCAAGAGACCCAGTACTTC
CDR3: CASRGGIAGSQETQYF

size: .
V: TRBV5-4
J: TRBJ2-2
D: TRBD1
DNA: TGTGCCAGCAGGGAACAGGGGGCACGGATCACCGGGGAGCTGTTTTTT
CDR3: CASREQGARITGELFF

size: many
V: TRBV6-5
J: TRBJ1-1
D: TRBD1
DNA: TGTGCCAGCAGGATAACAGGGGGCCTCACTGAAGCTTTCTTT
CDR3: CASRITGGLTEAFF

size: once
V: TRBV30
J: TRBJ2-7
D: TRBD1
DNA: TGTGCCTGGAGTGTACAGGGGTGGGAGCAGTACTTC
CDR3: CAWSVQGWEQYF

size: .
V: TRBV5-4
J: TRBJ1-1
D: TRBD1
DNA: TGTGCCAGCAGCTCGGACAGGTGGAACACTGAAGCTTTCTTT
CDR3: CASSSDRWNTEAFF

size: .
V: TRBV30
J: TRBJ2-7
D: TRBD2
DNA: TGTGCCTGGAGTGGGCTAGCGGGAGACGAGCAGTACTTC
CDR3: CAWSGLAGDEQYF

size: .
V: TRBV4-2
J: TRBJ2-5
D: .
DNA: TGTGCCAGCAGCCAAGTCCAGGGGAAGAGGGAGACCCAGTACTTC
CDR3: CASSQVQGKRETQYF

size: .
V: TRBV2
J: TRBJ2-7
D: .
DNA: TGTGCCAGCAGTGACGTAGCGGCCACGAGGGAGCAGTACTTC
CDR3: CASSDVAATREQYF

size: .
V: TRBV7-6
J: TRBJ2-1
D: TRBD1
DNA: TGTGCCAGCAGCTTAGAGGGACAGGGGCGTAATGAGCAGTTCTTC
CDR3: CASSLEGQGRNEQFF

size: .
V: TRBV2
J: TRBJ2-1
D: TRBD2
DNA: TGTGCCAGCAGTGGGGGACTAGCGGGCAATGAGCAGTTCTTC
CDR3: CASSGGLAGNEQFF

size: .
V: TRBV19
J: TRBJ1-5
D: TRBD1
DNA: TGTGCCAGTAGTATCCGACAGGGCTGGAATCAGCCCCAGCATTTT
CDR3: CASSIRQGWNQPQHF

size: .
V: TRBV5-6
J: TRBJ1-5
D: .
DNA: TGTGCCAGCAGCTTTTCCGGGGTTAGCAATCAGCCCCAGCATTTT
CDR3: CASSFSGVSNQPQHF

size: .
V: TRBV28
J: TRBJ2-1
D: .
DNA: TGTGCCAGCGGTCCGGGGATTAATTTTCAATACAATGAGCAGTTCTTC
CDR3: CASGPGINFQYNEQFF

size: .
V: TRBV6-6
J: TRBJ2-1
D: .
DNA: TGTGCCAGCAACGTCGGGAGCTCCTACAATGAGCAGTTCTTC
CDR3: CASNVGSSYNEQFF

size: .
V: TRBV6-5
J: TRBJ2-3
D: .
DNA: TGTGCCAGCAGTTACCTTGATACGCAGTATTTT
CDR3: CASSYLDTQYF

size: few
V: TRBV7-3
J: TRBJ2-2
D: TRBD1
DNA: TGTGCCAGCAGGGGGACAGGGGACACCGGGGAGCTGTTTTTT
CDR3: CASRGTGDTGELFF

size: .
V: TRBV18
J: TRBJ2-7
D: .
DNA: TGTGCCAGCTCACCACCGAACTCCCTTTACGAGCAGTACTTC
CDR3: CASSPPNSLYEQYF

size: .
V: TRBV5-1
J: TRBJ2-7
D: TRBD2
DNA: TGCGCCAGCAGCTTGGAGGGACTAGGCGAGCAGTACTTC
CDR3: CASSLEGLGEQYF

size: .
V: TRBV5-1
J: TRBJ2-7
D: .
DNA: TGCGCCAGCAGCTTGACGGACTCCGTAAACTACGAGCAGTACTTC
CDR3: CASSLTDSVNYEQYF

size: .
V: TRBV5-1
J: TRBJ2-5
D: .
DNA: TGCGCCAGCAGCCTCCGACTAGACGGGGAGACCCAGTACTTC
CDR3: CASSLRLDGETQYF

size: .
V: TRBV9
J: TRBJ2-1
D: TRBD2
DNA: TGTGCCAGCAGCCGAGCGGGGTTAAACTACAATGAGCAGTTCTTC
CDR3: CASSRAGLNYNEQFF

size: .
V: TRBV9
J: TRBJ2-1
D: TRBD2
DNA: TGTGCCAGCAGCGTAGAATTAGCGGGAGGGGATGAGCAGTTCTTC
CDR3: CASSVELAGGDEQFF

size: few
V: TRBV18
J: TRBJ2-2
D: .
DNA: TGTGCCAGCTCACCGAGCGGCGACGCCGGGGAGCTGTTTTTT
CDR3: CASSPSGDAGELFF

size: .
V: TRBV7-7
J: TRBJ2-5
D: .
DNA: TGTGCTAGCAGCCTCAGGGGCCAAGAGACCCAGTACTTC
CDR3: CASSLRGQETQYF

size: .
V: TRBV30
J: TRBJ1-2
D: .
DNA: TGTGCCTGGAGTGAGGGGCAGGGACTTTTCTATGGCTACACCTTC
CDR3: CAWSEGQGLFYGYTF